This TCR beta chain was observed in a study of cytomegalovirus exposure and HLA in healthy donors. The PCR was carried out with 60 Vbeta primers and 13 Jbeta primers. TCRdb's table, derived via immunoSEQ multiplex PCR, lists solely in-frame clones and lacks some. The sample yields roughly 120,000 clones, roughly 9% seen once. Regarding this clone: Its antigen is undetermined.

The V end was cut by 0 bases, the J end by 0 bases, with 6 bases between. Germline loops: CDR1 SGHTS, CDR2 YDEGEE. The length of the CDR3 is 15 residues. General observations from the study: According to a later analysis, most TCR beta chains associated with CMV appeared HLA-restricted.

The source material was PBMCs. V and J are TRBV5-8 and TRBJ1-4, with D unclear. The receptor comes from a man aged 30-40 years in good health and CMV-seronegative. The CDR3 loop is CASSLGASTNEKLFF. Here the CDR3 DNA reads TGTGCCAGCAGCTTGGGGGCCTCAACTAATGAAAAACTGTTTTTT. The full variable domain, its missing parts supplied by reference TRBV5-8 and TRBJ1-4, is EAGVTQSPTHLIKTRGQQATLRCSPISGHTSVYWYQQALGLGLQFLLWYDEGEERNRGNFPPRFSGRQFPNYSSELNVNALELEDSALYLCASSLGASTNEKLFFGSGTQLSVL.